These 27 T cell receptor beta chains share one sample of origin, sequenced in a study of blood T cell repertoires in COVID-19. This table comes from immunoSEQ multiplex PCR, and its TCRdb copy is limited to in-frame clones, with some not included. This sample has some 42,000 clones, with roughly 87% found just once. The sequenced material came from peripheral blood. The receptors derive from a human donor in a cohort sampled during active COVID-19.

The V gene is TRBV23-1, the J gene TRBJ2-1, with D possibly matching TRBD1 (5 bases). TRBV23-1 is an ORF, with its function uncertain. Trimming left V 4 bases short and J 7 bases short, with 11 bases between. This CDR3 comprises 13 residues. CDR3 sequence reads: CASSRISGNEQFF. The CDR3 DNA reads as TGCGCCAGCAGTCGAATATCAGGGAATGAGCAGTTCTTC.

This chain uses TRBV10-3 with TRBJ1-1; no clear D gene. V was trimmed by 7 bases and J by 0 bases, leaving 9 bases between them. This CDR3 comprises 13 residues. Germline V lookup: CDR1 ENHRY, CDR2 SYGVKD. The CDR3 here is CAIMRQMNTEAFF. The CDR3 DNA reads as TGTGCCATCATGAGGCAGATGAACACTGAAGCTTTCTTT.

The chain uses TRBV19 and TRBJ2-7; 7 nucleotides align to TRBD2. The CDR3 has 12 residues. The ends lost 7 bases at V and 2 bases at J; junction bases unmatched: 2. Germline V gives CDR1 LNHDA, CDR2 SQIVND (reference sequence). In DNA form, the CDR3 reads TGTGCCAGTACGAGCGGGACCTACGAGCAGTACTTC. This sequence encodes CASTSGTYEQYF.

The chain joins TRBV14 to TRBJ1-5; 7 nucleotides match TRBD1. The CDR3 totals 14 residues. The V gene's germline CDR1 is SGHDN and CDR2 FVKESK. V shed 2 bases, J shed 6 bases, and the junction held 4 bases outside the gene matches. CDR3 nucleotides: TGTGCCAGCAGCCAATCAGGGGGGAGTCAGCCCCAGCATTTT. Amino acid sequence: CASSQSGGSQPQHF.

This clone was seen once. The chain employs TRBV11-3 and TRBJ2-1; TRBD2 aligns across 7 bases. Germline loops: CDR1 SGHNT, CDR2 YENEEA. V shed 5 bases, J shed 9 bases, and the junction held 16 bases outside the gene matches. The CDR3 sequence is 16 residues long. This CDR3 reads CASSPGGERPKIEQFF. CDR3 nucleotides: TGTGCCAGCAGCCCGGGAGGTGAACGTCCGAAGATTGAGCAGTTCTTC.

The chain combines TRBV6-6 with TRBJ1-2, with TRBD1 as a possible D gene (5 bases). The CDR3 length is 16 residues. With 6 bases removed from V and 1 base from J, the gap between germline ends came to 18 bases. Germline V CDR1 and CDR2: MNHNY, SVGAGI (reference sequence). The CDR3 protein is CASRNHPGQGNYGYTF. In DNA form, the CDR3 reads TGTGCCAGCAGAAACCACCCGGGCCAGGGTAACTATGGCTACACCTTC.

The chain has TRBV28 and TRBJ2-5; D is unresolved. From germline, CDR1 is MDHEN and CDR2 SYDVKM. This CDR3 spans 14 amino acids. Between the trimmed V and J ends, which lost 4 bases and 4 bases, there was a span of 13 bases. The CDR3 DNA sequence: TGTGCCAGCAGTTCTAGGAAAATGGGAGAGACCCAGTACTTC. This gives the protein CASSSRKMGETQYF.

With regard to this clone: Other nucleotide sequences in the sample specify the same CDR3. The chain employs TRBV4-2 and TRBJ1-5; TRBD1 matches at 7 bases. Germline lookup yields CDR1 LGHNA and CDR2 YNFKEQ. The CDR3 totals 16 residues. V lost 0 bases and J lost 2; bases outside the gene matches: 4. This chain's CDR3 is CASSQDPQGGNQPQHF. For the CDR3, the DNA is TGTGCCAGCAGCCAAGATCCCCAGGGGGGCAATCAGCCCCAGCATTTT.

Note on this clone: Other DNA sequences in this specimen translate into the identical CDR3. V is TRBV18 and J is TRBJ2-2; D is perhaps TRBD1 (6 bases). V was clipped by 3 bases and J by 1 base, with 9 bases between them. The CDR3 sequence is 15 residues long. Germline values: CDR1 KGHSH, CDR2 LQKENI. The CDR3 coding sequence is TGTGCCAGCTCACCTCCCAGGGGGAACACCGGGGAGCTGTTTTTT. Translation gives CASSPPRGNTGELFF. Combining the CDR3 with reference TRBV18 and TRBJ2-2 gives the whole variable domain NAGVMQNPRHLVRRRGQEARLRCSPMKGHSHVYWYRQLPEEGLKFMVYLQKENIIDESGMPKERFSAEFPKEGPSILRIQQVVRGDSAAYFCASSPPRGNTGELFFGEGSRLTVL.

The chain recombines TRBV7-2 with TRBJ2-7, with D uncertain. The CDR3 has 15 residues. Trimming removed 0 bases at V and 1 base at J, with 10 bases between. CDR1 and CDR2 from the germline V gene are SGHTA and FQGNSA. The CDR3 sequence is CASSLALVSSYEQYF. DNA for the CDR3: TGTGCCAGCAGCTTAGCGCTAGTCAGTTCCTACGAGCAGTACTTC.

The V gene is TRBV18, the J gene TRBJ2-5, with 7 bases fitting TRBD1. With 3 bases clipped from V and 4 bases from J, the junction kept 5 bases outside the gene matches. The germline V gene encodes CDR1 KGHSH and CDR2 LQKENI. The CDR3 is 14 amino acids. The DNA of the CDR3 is TGTGCCAGCTCACCGGACAGGAACCTAGAGACCCAGTACTTC. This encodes CASSPDRNLETQYF.

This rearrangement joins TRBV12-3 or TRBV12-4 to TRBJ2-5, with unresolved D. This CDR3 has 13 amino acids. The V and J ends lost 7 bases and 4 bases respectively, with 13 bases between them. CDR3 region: CASTSTITETQYF. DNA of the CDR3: TGTGCCAGCACCTCCACTATCACAGAGACCCAGTACTTC.

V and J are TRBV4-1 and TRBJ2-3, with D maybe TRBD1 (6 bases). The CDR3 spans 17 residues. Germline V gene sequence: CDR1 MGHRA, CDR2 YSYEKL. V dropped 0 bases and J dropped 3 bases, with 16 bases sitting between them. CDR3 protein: CASSQDRAGARTDTQYF. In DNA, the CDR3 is TGCGCCAGCAGCCAAGATCGGGCAGGGGCTCGAACAGATACGCAGTATTTT.

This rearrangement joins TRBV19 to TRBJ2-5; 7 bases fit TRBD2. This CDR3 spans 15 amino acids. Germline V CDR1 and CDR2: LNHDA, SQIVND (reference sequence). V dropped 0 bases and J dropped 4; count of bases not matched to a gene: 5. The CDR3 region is CASSIEGGRTETQYF. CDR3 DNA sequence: TGTGCCAGTAGTATAGAGGGGGGGAGGACAGAGACCCAGTACTTC.

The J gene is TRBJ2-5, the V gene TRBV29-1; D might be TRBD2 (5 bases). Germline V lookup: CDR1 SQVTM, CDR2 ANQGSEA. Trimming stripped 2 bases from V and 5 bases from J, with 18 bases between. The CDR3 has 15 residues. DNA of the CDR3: TGCAGCGTTGAACCTGGAGGTGCTTTTGGGGAGACCCAGTACTTC. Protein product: CSVEPGGAFGETQYF.

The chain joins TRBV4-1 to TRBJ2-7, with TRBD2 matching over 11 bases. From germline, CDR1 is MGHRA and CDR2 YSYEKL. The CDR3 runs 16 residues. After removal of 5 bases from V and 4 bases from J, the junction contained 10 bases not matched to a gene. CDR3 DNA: TGCGCCAGCAGCAAACTTCCGGGACTAGCGGCTTACGAGCAGTACTTC. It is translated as CASSKLPGLAAYEQYF.

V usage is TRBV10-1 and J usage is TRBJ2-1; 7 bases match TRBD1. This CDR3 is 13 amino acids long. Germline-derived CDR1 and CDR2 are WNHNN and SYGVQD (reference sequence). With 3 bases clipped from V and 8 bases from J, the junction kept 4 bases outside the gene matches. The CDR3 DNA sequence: TGCGCCAGCAGTGAACAGGGGAACCATGAGCAGTTCTTC. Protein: CASSEQGNHEQFF.

In DNA form, the CDR3 reads TGTGCCACCTCCGGGGGACCATCCGGGGAGCTGTTTTTT. Protein sequence: CATSGGPSGELFF. This chain uses TRBV11-3 with TRBJ2-2; tentative D call: TRBD2 (6 bases). This CDR3 comprises 13 residues. Germline V gene sequence: CDR1 SGHNT, CDR2 YENEEA. V was clipped by 10 bases and J by 6 bases, with 15 bases between them.

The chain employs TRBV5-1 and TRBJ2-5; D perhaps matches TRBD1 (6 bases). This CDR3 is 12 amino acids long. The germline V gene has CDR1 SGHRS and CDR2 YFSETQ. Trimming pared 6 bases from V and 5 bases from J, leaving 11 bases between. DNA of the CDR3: TGCGCCAGCACCATCCAGGGGGAGACCCAGTACTTC. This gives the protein CASTIQGETQYF.

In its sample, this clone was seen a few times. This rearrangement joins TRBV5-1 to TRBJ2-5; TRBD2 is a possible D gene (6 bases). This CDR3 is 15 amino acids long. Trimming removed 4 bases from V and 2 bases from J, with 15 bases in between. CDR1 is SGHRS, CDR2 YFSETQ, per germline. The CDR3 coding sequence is TGCGCCAGCAGCCAGACTAGGGCTGGGCAAGAGACCCAGTACTTC. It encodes CASSQTRAGQETQYF.

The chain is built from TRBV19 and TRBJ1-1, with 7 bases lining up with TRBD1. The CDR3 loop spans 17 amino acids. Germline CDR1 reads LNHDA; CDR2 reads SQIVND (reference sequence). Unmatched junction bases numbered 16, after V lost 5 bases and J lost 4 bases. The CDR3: CASSRARTIDRATEAFF. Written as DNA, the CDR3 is TGTGCCAGTAGTCGAGCACGGACAATAGACAGGGCCACTGAAGCTTTCTTT. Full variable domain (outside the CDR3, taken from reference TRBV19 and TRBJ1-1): DGGITQSPKYLFRKEGQNVTLSCEQNLNHDAMYWYRQDPGQGLRLIYYSQIVNDFQKGDIAEGYSVSREKKESFPLTVTSAQKNPTAFYLCASSRARTIDRATEAFFGQGTRLTVV.

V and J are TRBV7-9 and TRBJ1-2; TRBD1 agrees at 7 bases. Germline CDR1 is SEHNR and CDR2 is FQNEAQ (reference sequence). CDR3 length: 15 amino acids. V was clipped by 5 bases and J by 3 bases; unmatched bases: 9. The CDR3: CASSPRQGVDYGYTF. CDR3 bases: TGTGCCAGCAGCCCTAGACAGGGTGTCGACTATGGCTACACCTTC. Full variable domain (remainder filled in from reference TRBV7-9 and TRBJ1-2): DTGVSQNPRHKITKRGQNVTFRCDPISEHNRLYWYRQTLGQGPEFLTYFQNEAQLEKSRLLSDRFSAERPKGSFSTLEIQRTEQGDSAMYLCASSPRQGVDYGYTFGSGTRLTVV.

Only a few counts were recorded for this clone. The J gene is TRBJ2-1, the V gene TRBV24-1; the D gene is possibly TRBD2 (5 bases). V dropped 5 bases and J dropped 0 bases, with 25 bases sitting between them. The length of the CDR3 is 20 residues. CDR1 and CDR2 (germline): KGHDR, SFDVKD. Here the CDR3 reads CATSAPPPVERLFSYNEQFF. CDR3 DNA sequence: TGTGCCACCAGTGCCCCACCCCCTGTCGAGCGACTATTCTCCTACAATGAGCAGTTCTTC.

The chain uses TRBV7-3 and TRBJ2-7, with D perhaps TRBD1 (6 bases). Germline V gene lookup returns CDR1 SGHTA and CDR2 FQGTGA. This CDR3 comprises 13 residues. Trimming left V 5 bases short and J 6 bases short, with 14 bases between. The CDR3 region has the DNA TGTGCCAGCAGCGACAGGATTCGAGGCGAGCAGTACTTC. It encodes CASSDRIRGEQYF.

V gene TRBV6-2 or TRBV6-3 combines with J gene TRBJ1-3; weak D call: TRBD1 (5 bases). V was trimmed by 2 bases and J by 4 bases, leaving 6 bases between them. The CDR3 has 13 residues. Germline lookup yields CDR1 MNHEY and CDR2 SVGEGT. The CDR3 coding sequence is TGTGCCAGCAGTTACCAGGGAGGAAACACCATATATTTT. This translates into CASSYQGGNTIYF.

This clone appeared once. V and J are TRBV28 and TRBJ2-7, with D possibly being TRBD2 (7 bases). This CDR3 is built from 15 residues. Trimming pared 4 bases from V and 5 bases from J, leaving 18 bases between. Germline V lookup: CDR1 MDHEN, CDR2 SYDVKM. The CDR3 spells CASSYLGGGLDEQYF. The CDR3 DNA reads TGTGCCAGCAGTTATTTAGGGGGAGGGCTGGACGAGCAGTACTTC.

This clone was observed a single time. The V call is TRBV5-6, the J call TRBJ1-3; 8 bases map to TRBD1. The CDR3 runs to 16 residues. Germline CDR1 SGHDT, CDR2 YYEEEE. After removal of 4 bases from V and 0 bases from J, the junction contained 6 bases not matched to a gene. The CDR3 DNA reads TGTGCCAGCAGCACCCCGACAGGGGTCTCTGGAAACACCATATATTTT. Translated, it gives CASSTPTGVSGNTIYF.